A single sample gave rise to the 25 T cell receptor beta chains below, sequenced in a study of shared clonotypes between healthy human individuals. Libraries were prepared by immunoSEQ multiplex PCR; TCRdb keeps only in-frame clonotypes and omits some of them. The sample has roughly 1,100,000 clones, around 75% seen once. The sequenced sample was memory CD4+ T cells sorted from blood. Subset indicated: CD45RA-negative fraction. The receptors here all came from a man between 18 and 29 years old in good health.

The rearrangement joins TRBV29-1 to TRBJ1-4; no firm D call. Germline-derived CDR1 and CDR2 are SQVTM and ANQGSEA. This CDR3 is built from 14 residues. V was pared by 5 bases and J by 3 bases, with 13 bases between. CDR3 sequence: CSVIDNQSNEKLFF. In DNA form, the CDR3 reads TGCAGCGTTATCGACAATCAGTCTAATGAAAAACTGTTTTTT.

The rearrangement uses TRBV9 and TRBJ1-2, with TRBD1 matching over 10 bases. This CDR3 is built from 15 residues. Germline V gene sequence: CDR1 SGDLS, CDR2 YYNGEE. With V trimmed by 0 bases and J by 5 bases, 4 bases remained unmatched. The CDR3 loop reads CASSVAGTGEYGYTF. CDR3 nucleotide sequence: TGTGCCAGCAGCGTAGCAGGGACAGGGGAATATGGCTACACCTTC.

The rearrangement links TRBV6-4 to TRBJ2-7; D remains ambiguous. With 3 bases removed from V and 2 bases from J, the gap between germline ends came to 14 bases. Germline-derived CDR1 and CDR2 are MRHNA and SNTAGT. There are 15 residues in the CDR3. The CDR3 sequence is CASSEPGPPTYEQYF. Here the CDR3 DNA reads TGTGCCAGCAGTGAGCCCGGGCCCCCGACCTACGAGCAGTACTTC.

The V call is TRBV28, the J call TRBJ1-2, with TRBD1 matching 12 bases. Trimming cost V 4 bases and J 5 bases; bases outside gene matches: 14. The germline V gene encodes CDR1 MDHEN and CDR2 SYDVKM. The CDR3 extends over 18 amino acids. The CDR3, as DNA: TGTGCCAGCAGTTCTCCTCCGGGACAGGGGGCGCCCGGGTATGGCTACACCTTC. Its protein is CASSSPPGQGAPGYGYTF.

The chain couples TRBV2 to TRBJ2-3; perhaps TRBD2 as D (6 bases). The CDR3 consists of 14 residues. Germline-derived CDR1 and CDR2 are SNHLY and FYNNEI. With 4 bases removed from V and 4 bases from J, the gap between germline ends came to 12 bases. The CDR3 reads CASSGRGNSDTQYF. CDR3 bases: TGTGCCAGCAGTGGCCGGGGGAATTCAGATACGCAGTATTTT.

V is TRBV2 and J is TRBJ2-5; 9 bases map to TRBD1. Germline lookup yields CDR1 SNHLY and CDR2 FYNNEI. After removal of 11 bases from V and 4 bases from J, the junction contained 8 bases not matched to a gene. The length of the CDR3 is 13 residues. CDR3 coding DNA: TGTGCCTCCAGGGGACAGGGCGGAGAGACCCAGTACTTC. Translating gives CASRGQGGETQYF.

The V call is TRBV5-1, the J call TRBJ2-1; D is possibly TRBD1 (6 bases). The V end lost 3 bases, the J end lost 6 bases, and 13 bases lay between the germline ends. This CDR3 spans 14 amino acids. Germline lookup yields CDR1 SGHRS and CDR2 YFSETQ. The CDR3 spells CASSSGHPSNEQFF. The CDR3 DNA reads as TGCGCCAGCAGCTCGGGACACCCCTCCAATGAGCAGTTCTTC.

The V gene is TRBV30, the J gene TRBJ2-7; D not resolved. The CDR3 contains 14 residues. Trimming left V 1 base short and J 2 bases short, with 12 bases between. CDR1 GTSNPN and CDR2 SVGIG come from the germline V gene (reference sequence). CDR3 sequence reads: CAWSEAGDPYEQYF. The CDR3 DNA follows: TGTGCCTGGAGTGAAGCAGGCGACCCCTACGAGCAGTACTTC.

This chain links TRBV4-2 with TRBJ1-5; D gene ambiguous. The germline V and J ends were trimmed by 0 bases and 8 bases, with 8 bases remaining between them. Germline V gene lookup returns CDR1 LGHNA and CDR2 YNFKEQ. The CDR3 length is 13 residues. As DNA, the CDR3 is TGTGCCAGCAGCCAAGATCCAAGGAAGCCCCAGCATTTT. Amino acids: CASSQDPRKPQHF.

V usage is TRBV6-5 and J usage is TRBJ2-7; possibly TRBD2 for D (6 bases). Looked up from germline, CDR1 is MNHEY and CDR2 is SVGAGI. V was trimmed by 4 bases and J by 1 base, leaving 14 bases between them. The CDR3 runs 15 residues. Here the CDR3 reads CASSSSPGLSYEQYF. The CDR3 DNA sequence: TGTGCCAGCAGTTCGTCCCCGGGACTTTCCTACGAGCAGTACTTC.

The chain combines TRBV2 with TRBJ1-4; D gene ambiguous. V was pared by 6 bases and J by 0 bases, with 8 bases between. Germline V lookup: CDR1 SNHLY, CDR2 FYNNEI. This CDR3 has 14 amino acids. The CDR3 DNA sequence: TGTGCCAGCAGCTGGGAGGCAACTAATGAAAAACTGTTTTTT. Protein: CASSWEATNEKLFF. The full variable domain, in which reference TRBV2 and TRBJ1-4 provide the parts outside the CDR3, is EPEVTQTPSHQVTQMGQEVILRCVPISNHLYFYWYRQILGQKVEFLVSFYNNEISEKSEIFDDQFSVERPDGSNFTLKIRSTKLEDSAMYFCASSWEATNEKLFFGSGTQLSVL.

This chain links TRBV11-2 with TRBJ2-5; TRBD1 is a possible D gene (6 bases). The V end lost 5 bases, the J end lost 2 bases, and 18 bases lay between the germline ends. The germline gives CDR1 SGHAT, CDR2 FQNNGV. The CDR3 consists of 16 residues. The CDR3 sequence is CASSRNRGTTQETQYF. As DNA, the CDR3 is TGTGCCAGCAGCCGCAATAGGGGGACGACTCAAGAGACCCAGTACTTC.

In DNA form, the CDR3 reads TGTGCCAGCAGCGTAGCGGGTAGCGGGACTCACAATGAGCAGTTCTTC. This translates into CASSVAGSGTHNEQFF. This rearrangement joins TRBV9 to TRBJ2-1, with 8 positions matching TRBD2. CDR1 and CDR2 from the germline V gene are SGDLS and YYNGEE. The CDR3 has 16 amino acids. V lost 0 bases and J lost 5; bases outside the gene matches: 7.

The rearrangement uses TRBV7-8 and TRBJ2-4; D remains ambiguous. The germline V gene has CDR1 SGHVS and CDR2 FQNEAQ. Trimming stripped 7 bases from V and 4 bases from J, with 14 bases between. The CDR3 is made up of 14 amino acids. The CDR3 loop reads CASTSKDRKNIQYF. The CDR3 nucleotides are TGTGCCAGCACCTCCAAGGACCGGAAAAACATTCAGTACTTC.

The rearrangement uses TRBV18 and TRBJ2-1, with a possible D match to TRBD2 (5 bases). This CDR3 is 14 amino acids long. The V end lost 3 bases, the J end lost 5 bases, and 11 bases lay between the germline ends. Germline assignment: CDR1 KGHSH and CDR2 LQKENI. The CDR3 sequence: CASSPQDFHNEQFF. CDR3 DNA sequence: TGTGCCAGCTCACCGCAGGACTTCCACAATGAGCAGTTCTTC.

The count of this clone is one. The V gene is TRBV4-1, the J gene TRBJ1-2, with 8 bases lining up with TRBD1. Germline V gene sequence: CDR1 MGHRA, CDR2 YSYEKL. Trimming at V came to 3 bases and at J to 0 bases, leaving 3 bases not matched to a gene. There are 15 residues in the CDR3. In DNA, the CDR3 is TGCGCCAGCAGCCAGATGGACAGGGCTAACTATGGCTACACCTTC. It codes for CASSQMDRANYGYTF.

V gene TRBV12-5 combines with J gene TRBJ2-7; a weak D match, TRBD1 (5 bases). The germline gives CDR1 LGHNT, CDR2 FRNRAP. V dropped 5 bases and J dropped 6 bases, with 20 bases sitting between them. The length of the CDR3 is 15 residues. The CDR3: CASGHTNIGGAEQYF. Here the CDR3 DNA reads TGTGCTAGTGGTCACACGAACATTGGTGGGGCCGAGCAGTACTTC. Full variable domain (missing parts from reference TRBV12-5 and TRBJ2-7): DARVTQTPRHKVTEMGQEVTMRCQPILGHNTVFWYRQTMMQGLELLAYFRNRAPLDDSGMPKDRFSAEMPDATLATLKIQPSEPRDSAVYFCASGHTNIGGAEQYFGPGTRLTVT.

The chain uses TRBV28 and TRBJ1-4, with TRBD1 identical over 10 bases. Germline V gene lookup returns CDR1 MDHEN and CDR2 SYDVKM. The V gene end was trimmed by 5 bases and the J gene end by 5 bases; junction bases not matched to a gene: 5. This CDR3 is 15 amino acids long. The CDR3 coding sequence is TGTGCCAGCAGTGCGGGACAGGGGTCAAATGAAAAACTGTTTTTT. Translation gives CASSAGQGSNEKLFF. The variable domain in full, completed from reference TRBV28 and TRBJ1-4, reads DVKVTQSSRYLVKRTGEKVFLECVQDMDHENMFWYRQDPGLGLRLIYFSYDVKMKEKGDIPEGYSVSREKKERFSLILESASTNQTSMYLCASSAGQGSNEKLFFGSGTQLSVL.

The rearrangement joins TRBV2 to TRBJ1-3; D gene unclear. The CDR3 has 13 amino acids. V gave up 6 bases and J gave up 2 bases, with 8 bases separating them. CDR1 is SNHLY and CDR2 is FYNNEI in the germline V gene. CDR3 DNA: TGTGCCAGCAGAGGGAGGACTGGAAACACCATATATTTT. This encodes CASRGRTGNTIYF.

This clone has only one observation. This chain connects TRBV5-4 to TRBJ1-4; 7 bases align to TRBD1. This CDR3 has 14 residues. With V trimmed by 5 bases and J by 5 bases, 6 bases remained unmatched. Germline lookup yields CDR1 SGHNT and CDR2 YYREEE (reference sequence). CDR3 residues: CASSSDRVNEKLFF. CDR3 DNA: TGTGCCAGCAGTTCTGACAGGGTGAATGAAAAACTGTTTTTT.

This clone was counted a single time. This sequence joins TRBV30 and TRBJ1-5; TRBD1 matches at 7 bases. V shed 0 bases and J 4 bases; nucleotides not matched to a gene: 6. The germline gives CDR1 GTSNPN, CDR2 SVGIG (reference sequence). The CDR3 loop spans 15 amino acids. The CDR3 here is CAWSVPGDRNQPQHF. The CDR3 region has the DNA TGTGCCTGGAGTGTACCGGGGGACAGAAATCAGCCCCAGCATTTT. The entire variable domain, with the rest obtained from reference TRBV30 and TRBJ1-5, is as follows: SQTIHQWPATLVQPVGSPLSLECTVEGTSNPNLYWYRQAAGRGLQLLFYSVGIGQISSEVPQNLSASRPQDRQFILSSKKLLLSDSGFYLCAWSVPGDRNQPQHFGDGTRLSIL.

The chain carries TRBV5-6 and TRBJ2-1; the match to TRBD1 covers 10 bases. Germline V gene data show CDR1 as SGHDT and CDR2 as YYEEEE. The CDR3 has 13 amino acids. The trim removed 4 bases at V and 14 bases at J, leaving 9 bases unmatched. CDR3 sequence reads: CASSRFGTGEEFF. CDR3 in DNA: TGTGCCAGCAGCCGCTTCGGGACAGGGGAGGAGTTCTTC. The full variable domain, rest sourced from reference TRBV5-6 and TRBJ2-1, is DAGVTQSPTHLIKTRGQQVTLRCSPKSGHDTVSWYQQALGQGPQFIFQYYEEEERQRGNFPDRFSGHQFPNYSSELNVNALLLGDSALYLCASSRFGTGEEFFGPGTRLTVL.

This sequence joins TRBV6-5 and TRBJ2-6; a weak D match, TRBD2 (5 bases). Germline CDR1 is MNHEY and CDR2 is SVGAGI. This CDR3 region has 16 residues. Trimming stripped 2 bases from V and 0 bases from J, with 8 bases between. CDR3 coding DNA: TGTGCCAGCAGTTACGACTATAGCTCTGGGGCCAACGTCCTGACTTTC. Encoded protein: CASSYDYSSGANVLTF.

The V gene is TRBV7-2, the J gene TRBJ2-5, with 8 bases lining up with TRBD2. The V and J ends lost 6 bases and 4 bases, in that order; junction bases with no gene match: 7. Germline values: CDR1 SGHTA, CDR2 FQGNSA. CDR3 length: 14 amino acids. CDR3 protein: CASSRAGVTETQYF. CDR3 sequence (DNA): TGTGCCAGCAGTCGAGCGGGGGTAACAGAGACCCAGTACTTC. Filled out from reference TRBV7-2 and TRBJ2-5, the complete variable domain reads GAGVSQSPSNKVTEKGKDVELRCDPISGHTALYWYRQSLGQGLEFLIYFQGNSAPDKSGLPSDRFSAERTGGSVSTLTIQRTQQEDSAVYLCASSRAGVTETQYFGPGTRLLVL.

This chain links TRBV9 with TRBJ2-7, with 7 nucleotides matching TRBD1. The CDR3 runs to 12 residues. Looked up from germline, CDR1 is SGDLS and CDR2 is YYNGEE. The V and J ends lost 7 bases and 4 bases, in that order; junction bases with no gene match: 5. The CDR3 nucleotides are TGTGCCAGCGACAGGGATGGATACGAGCAGTACTTC. Its translation: CASDRDGYEQYF. The entire variable domain, with the rest obtained from reference TRBV9 and TRBJ2-7, is as follows: DSGVTQTPKHLITATGQRVTLRCSPRSGDLSVYWYQQSLDQGLQFLIQYYNGEERAKGNILERFSAQQFPDLHSELNLSSLELGDSALYFCASDRDGYEQYFGPGTRLTVT.